This T cell receptor (beta chain) is from a study of control samples from healthy donors and cancer patients (dated by TCRdb to the early 2020s). Note on this clone: Its binding antigen is unknown. Within one base of it there is no much larger clone, and no base qualities were kept.

Libraries were constructed by the immunoSEQ multiplex PCR assay. TCRdb took over this immuneACCESS table, retaining in-frame rearrangements with V and J assigned. Such tables are incomplete; in checked studies, under half of the missing clones stem from an unresolved V gene, and the remainder is unexplained. The sample contains 85,000 to 100,000 clones, 93% of them found a single time. The ten largest clones represent approximately 8% of the sample. CDR3 length: 13 amino acids, cysteine to phenylalanine. Only the CDR3 DNA stays, 39 bases, in frame from base 1. V ends up 2 bases short and J 8 bases short, with an unmatched junction base count of 1. The CDR1 and CDR2 encoded by the germline V gene are KGHSH and LQKENI.

The V and J segments used are TRBV18 and TRBJ2-1; 9 central bases correspond to TRBD1. The specimen sequenced was blood. The source is a man younger than 35 in good health. The CDR3 reads as follows: CASSPRQGDEQFF. The base sequence is TGTGCCAGCTCACCAAGACAGGGGGATGAGCAGTTCTTC.